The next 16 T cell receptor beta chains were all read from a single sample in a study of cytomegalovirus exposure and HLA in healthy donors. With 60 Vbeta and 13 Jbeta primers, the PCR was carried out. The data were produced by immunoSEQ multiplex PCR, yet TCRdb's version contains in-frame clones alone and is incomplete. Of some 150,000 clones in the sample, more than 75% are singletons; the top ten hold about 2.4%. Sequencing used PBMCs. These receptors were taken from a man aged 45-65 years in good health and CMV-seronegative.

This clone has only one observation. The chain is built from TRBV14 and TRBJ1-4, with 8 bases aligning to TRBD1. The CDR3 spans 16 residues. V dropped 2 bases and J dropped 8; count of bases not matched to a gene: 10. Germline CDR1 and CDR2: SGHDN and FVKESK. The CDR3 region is CASSQLDPGQEEKLFF. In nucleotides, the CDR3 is TGTGCCAGCAGCCAACTCGACCCGGGACAGGAAGAAAAACTGTTTTTT.

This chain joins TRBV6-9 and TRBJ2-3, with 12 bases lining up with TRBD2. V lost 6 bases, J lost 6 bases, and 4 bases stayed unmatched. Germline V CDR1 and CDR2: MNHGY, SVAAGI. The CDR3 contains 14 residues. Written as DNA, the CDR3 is TGTGCCAGCAGGGGACTAGCGGGTACCGATACGCAGTATTTT. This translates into CASRGLAGTDTQYF.

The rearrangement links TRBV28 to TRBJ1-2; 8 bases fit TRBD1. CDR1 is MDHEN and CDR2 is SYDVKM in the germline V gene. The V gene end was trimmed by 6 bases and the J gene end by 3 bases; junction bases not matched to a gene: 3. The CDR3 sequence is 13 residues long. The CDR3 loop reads CASSIQGDYGYTF. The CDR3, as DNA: TGTGCCAGCAGCATACAGGGGGACTATGGCTACACCTTC.

For the CDR3, the DNA is TGCGCCAGCAGCCAAGAGCCCACAGGGGCGAACACTGAAGCTTTCTTT. It specifies CASSQEPTGANTEAFF. The V call is TRBV4-1, the J call TRBJ1-1; 7 nucleotides line up with TRBD1. V shed 0 bases, J shed 1 base, and the junction held 5 bases outside the gene matches. The CDR3 sequence is 16 residues long. The germline CDR1 and CDR2 sequences are MGHRA and YSYEKL.

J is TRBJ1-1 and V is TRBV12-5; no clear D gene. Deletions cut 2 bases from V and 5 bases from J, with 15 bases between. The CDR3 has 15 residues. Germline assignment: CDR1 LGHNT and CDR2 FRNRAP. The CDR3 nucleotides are TGTGCTAGTGGTTTGAATGGCCCGGGCGGGACTGAAGCTTTCTTT. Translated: CASGLNGPGGTEAFF.

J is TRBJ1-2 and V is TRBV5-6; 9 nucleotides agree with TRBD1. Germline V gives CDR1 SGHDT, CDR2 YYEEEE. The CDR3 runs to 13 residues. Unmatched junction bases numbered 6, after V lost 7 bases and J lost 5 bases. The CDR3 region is CASWDRVTYGYTF. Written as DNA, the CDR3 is TGTGCCAGCTGGGACAGGGTGACATATGGCTACACCTTC.

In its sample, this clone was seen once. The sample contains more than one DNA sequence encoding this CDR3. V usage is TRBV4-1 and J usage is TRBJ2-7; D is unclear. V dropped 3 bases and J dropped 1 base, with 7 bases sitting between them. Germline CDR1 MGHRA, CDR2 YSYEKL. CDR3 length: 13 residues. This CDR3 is CASSQESSYEQYF. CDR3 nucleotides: TGCGCCAGCAGCCAGGAGAGTTCCTACGAGCAGTACTTC.

The CDR3 here is CASSQAGTSGYYEQYF. CDR3 nucleotides: TGTGCCAGCAGCCAAGCAGGGACTAGCGGATACTACGAGCAGTACTTC. V is TRBV4-2 and J is TRBJ2-7; 11 bases agree with TRBD2. The CDR3 covers 16 residues. Germline-derived CDR1 and CDR2 are LGHNA and YNFKEQ. V shed 1 base, J shed 3 bases, and the junction held 5 bases outside the gene matches.

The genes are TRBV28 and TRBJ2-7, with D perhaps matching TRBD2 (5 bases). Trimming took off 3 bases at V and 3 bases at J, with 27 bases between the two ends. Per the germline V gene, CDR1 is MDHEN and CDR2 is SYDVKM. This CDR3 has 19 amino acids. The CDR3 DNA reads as TGTGCCAGCAGTTTCGCGGGCTTATCAGGTTCCCAAGTTTTCTACGAGCAGTACTTC. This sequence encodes CASSFAGLSGSQVFYEQYF.

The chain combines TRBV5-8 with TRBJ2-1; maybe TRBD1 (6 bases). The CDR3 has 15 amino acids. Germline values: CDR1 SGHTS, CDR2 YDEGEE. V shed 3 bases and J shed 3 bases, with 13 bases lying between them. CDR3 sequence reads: CASSSPQGSYNEQFF. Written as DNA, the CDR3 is TGTGCCAGCAGCTCTCCTCAGGGGAGCTACAATGAGCAGTTCTTC.

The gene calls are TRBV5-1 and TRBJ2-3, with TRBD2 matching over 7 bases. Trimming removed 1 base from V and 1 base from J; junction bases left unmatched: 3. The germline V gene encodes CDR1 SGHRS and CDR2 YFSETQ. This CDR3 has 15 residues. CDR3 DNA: TGCGCCAGCAGCTTGAATGCGGGGGGCACAGATACGCAGTATTTT. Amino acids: CASSLNAGGTDTQYF.

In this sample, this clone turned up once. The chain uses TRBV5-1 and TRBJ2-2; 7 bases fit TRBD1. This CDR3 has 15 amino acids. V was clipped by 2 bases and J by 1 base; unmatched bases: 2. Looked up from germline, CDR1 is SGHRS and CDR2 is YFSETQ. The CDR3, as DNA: TGCGCCAGCAGCTTCGGACAGGAGAACACCGGGGAGCTGTTTTTT. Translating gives CASSFGQENTGELFF.

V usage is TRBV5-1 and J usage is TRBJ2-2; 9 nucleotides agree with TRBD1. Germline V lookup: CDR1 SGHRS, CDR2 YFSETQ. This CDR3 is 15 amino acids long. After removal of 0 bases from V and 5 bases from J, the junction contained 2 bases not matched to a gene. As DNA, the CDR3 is TGCGCCAGCAGCTTGGTACAGGGGGCTACCGGGGAGCTGTTTTTT. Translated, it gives CASSLVQGATGELFF.

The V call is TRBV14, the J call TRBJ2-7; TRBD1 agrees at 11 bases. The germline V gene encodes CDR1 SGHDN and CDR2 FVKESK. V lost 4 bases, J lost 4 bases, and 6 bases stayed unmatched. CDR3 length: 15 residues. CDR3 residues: CASSRGGQGAYEQYF. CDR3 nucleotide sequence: TGTGCCAGCAGCCGAGGAGGACAGGGGGCGTACGAGCAGTACTTC.

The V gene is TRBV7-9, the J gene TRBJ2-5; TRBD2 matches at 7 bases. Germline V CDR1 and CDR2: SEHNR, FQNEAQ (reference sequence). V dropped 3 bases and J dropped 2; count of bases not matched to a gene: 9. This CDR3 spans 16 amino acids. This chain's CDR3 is CASSFPREGLQETQYF. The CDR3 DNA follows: TGTGCCAGCAGCTTCCCCAGGGAGGGACTACAAGAGACCCAGTACTTC. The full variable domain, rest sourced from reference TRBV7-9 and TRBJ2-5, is DTGVSQNPRHKITKRGQNVTFRCDPISEHNRLYWYRQTLGQGPEFLTYFQNEAQLEKSRLLSDRFSAERPKGSFSTLEIQRTEQGDSAMYLCASSFPREGLQETQYFGPGTRLLVL.

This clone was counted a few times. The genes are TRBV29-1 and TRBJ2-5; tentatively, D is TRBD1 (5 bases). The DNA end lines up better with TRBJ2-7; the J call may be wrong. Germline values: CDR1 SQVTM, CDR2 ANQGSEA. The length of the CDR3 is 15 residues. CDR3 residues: CSVTNQGTSSYEQYF. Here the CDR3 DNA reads TGCAGCGTCACCAATCAGGGTACCAGCTCCTACGAGCAGTACTTC.